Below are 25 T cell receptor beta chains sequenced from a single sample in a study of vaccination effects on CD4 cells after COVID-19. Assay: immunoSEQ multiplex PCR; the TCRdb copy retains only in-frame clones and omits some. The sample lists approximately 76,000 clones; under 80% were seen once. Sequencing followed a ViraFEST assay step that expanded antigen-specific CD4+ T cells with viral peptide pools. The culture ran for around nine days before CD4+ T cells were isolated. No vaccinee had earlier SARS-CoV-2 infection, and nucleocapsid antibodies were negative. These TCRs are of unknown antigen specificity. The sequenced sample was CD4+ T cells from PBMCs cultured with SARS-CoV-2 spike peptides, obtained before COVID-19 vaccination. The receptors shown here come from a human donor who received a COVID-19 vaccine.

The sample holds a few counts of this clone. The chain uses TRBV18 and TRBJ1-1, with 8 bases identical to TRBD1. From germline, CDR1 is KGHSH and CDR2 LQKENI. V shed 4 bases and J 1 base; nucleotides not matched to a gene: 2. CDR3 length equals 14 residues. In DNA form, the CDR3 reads TGTGCCAGCTCACGGGACAGGACGAACACTGAAGCTTTCTTT. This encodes CASSRDRTNTEAFF.

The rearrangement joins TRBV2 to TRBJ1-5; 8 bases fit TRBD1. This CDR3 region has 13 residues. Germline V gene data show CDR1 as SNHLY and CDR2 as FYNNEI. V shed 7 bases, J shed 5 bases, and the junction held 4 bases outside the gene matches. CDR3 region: CASTLDRDQPQHF. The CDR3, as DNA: TGTGCCAGCACCCTGGACAGGGATCAGCCCCAGCATTTT.

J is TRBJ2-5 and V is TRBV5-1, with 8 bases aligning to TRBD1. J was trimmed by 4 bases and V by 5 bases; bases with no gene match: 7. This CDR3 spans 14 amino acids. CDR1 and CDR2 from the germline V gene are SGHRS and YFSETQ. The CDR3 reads CASRTGTGVETQYF. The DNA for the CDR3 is TGCGCCAGCAGAACCGGGACAGGCGTAGAGACCCAGTACTTC.

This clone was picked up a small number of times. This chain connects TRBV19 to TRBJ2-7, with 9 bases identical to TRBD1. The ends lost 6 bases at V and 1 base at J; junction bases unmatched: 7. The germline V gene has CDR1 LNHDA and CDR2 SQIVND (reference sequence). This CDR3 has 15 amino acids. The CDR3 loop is CASSTGTGRSYEQYV. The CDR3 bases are TGTGCCAGTAGCACCGGGACAGGGCGATCCTACGAGCAGTACGTC.

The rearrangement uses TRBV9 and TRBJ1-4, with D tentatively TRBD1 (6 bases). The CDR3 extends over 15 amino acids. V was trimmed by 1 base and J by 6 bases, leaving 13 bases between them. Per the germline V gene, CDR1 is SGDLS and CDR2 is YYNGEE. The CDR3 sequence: CASSVSGGGDEKLFF. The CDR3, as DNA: TGTGCCAGCAGCGTATCGGGGGGCGGCGATGAAAAACTGTTTTTT.

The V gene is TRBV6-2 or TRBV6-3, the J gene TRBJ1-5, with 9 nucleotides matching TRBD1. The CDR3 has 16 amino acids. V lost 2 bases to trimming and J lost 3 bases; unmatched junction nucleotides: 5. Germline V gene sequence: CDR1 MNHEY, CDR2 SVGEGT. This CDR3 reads CASSYGDRGFNQPQHF. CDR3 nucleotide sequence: TGTGCCAGCAGTTACGGCGACAGGGGGTTCAATCAGCCCCAGCATTTT.

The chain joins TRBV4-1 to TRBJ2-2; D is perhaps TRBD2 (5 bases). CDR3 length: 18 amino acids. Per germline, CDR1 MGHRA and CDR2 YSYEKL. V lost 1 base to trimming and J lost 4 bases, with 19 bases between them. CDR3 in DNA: TGCGCCAGCAGCCAAGTTTTAAGCGGCCTCCCGTCCACCGGGGAGCTGTTTTTT. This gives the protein CASSQVLSGLPSTGELFF.

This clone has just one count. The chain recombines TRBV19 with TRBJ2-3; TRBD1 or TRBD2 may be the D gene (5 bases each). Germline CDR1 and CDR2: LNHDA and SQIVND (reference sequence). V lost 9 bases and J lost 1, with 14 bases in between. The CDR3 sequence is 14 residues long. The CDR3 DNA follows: TGTGCCAGCGGGACCCCCGGGGGCACAGATACGCAGTATTTT. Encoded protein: CASGTPGGTDTQYF.

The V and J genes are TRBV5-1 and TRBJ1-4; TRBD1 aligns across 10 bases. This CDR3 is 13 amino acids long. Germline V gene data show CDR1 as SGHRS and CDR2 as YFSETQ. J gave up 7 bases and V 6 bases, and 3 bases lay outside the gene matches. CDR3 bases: TGCGCCAGCACCCGGGACAGGGGTGAAAAACTGTTTTTT. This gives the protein CASTRDRGEKLFF. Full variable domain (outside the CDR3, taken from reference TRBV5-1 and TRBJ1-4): KAGVTQTPRYLIKTRGQQVTLSCSPISGHRSVSWYQQTPGQGLQFLFEYFSETQRNKGNFPGRFSGRQFSNSRSEMNVSTLELGDSALYLCASTRDRGEKLFFGSGTQLSVL.

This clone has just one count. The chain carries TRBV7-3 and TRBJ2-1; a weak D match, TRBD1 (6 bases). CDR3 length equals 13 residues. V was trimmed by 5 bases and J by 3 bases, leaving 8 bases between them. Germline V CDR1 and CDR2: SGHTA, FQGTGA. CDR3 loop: CASSRDIYNEQFF. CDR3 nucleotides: TGTGCCAGCAGCAGGGACATCTACAATGAGCAGTTCTTC.

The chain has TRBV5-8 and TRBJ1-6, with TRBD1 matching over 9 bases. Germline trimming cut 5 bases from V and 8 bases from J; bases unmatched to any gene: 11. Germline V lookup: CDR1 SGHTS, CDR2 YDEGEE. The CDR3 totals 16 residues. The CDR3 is CASRFTGGSEDSPLHF. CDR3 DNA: TGTGCCAGCAGGTTTACAGGGGGCTCGGAAGATTCACCCCTCCACTTT.

CDR3 amino acids: CASSLRVLDGGYTF. The CDR3 region has the DNA TGTGCCAGCAGCCTACGTGTTCTTGATGGAGGCTACACCTTC. The rearrangement links TRBV3-1 (or the pseudogene TRBV3-2) to TRBJ1-2; unclear D gene. Trimming stripped 4 bases from V and 8 bases from J, with 17 bases between. There are 14 residues in the CDR3. Germline lookup yields CDR1 LGHDT and CDR2 YNNKEL (reference sequence).

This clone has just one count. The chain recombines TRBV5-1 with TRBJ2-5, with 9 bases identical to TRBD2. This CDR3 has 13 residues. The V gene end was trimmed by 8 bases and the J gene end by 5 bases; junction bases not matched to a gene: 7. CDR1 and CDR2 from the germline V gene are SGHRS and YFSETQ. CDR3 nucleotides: TGCGCCAGTAGGGCGGGAGGGCATGAGACCCAGTACTTC. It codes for CASRAGGHETQYF.

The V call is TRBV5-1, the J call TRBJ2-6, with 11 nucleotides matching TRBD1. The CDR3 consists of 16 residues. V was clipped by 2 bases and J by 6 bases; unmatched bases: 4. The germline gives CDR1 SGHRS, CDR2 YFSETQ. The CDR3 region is CASSLPGQGEANVLTF. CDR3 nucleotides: TGCGCCAGCAGCTTACCGGGACAGGGGGAGGCCAACGTCCTGACTTTC.

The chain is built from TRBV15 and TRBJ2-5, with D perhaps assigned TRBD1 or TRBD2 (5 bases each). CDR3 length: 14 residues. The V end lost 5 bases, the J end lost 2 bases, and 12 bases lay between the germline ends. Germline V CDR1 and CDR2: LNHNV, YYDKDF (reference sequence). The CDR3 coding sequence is TGTGCCACCAGCCGGTGGGGACCTCAAGAGACCCAGTACTTC. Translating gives CATSRWGPQETQYF.

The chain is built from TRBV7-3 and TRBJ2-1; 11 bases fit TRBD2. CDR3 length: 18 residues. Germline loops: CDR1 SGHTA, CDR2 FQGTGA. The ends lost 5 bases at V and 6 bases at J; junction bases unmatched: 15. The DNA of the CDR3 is TGTGCCAGCAGCAACACACTAGCGGGGGCGTCCTCCGGCAATGAGCAGTTCTTC. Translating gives CASSNTLAGASSGNEQFF.

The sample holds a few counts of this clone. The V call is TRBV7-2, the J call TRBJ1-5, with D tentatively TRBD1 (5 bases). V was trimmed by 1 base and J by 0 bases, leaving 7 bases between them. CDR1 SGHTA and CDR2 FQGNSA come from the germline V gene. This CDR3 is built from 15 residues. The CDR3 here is CASSLGQPSNQPQHF. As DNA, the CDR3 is TGTGCCAGCAGCTTAGGACAGCCTAGCAATCAGCCCCAGCATTTT.

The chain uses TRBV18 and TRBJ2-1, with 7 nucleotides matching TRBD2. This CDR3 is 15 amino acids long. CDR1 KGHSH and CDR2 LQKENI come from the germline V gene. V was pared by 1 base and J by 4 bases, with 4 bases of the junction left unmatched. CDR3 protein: CASSPLAGEYNEQFF. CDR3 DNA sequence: TGTGCCAGCTCACCACTGGCGGGGGAGTACAATGAGCAGTTCTTC.

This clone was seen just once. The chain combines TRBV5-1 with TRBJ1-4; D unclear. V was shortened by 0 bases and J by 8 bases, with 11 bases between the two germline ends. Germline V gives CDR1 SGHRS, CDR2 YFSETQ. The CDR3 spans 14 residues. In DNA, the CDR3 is TGCGCCAGCAGCTTGGGGCAGGTCCGCGAAAAACTGTTTTTT. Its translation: CASSLGQVREKLFF.

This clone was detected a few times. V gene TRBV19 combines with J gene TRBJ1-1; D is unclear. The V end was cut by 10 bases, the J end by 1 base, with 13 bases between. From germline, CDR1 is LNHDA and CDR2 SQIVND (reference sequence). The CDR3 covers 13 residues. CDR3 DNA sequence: TGTGCCACGCACGGCAGGACGAACACTGAAGCTTTCTTT. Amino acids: CATHGRTNTEAFF.

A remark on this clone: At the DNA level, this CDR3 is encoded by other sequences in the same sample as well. The DNA of the CDR3 is TGTGCCAGCAGCCAAGATTATTCACCCCTCCACTTT. Its protein product is CASSQDYSPLHF. This chain connects TRBV3-1 (or the pseudogene TRBV3-2) to TRBJ1-6; D unclear. The V gene's germline CDR1 is LGHDT and CDR2 YNNKEL (reference sequence). This CDR3 spans 12 amino acids. V was shortened by 0 bases and J by 8 bases, with 2 bases between the two germline ends.

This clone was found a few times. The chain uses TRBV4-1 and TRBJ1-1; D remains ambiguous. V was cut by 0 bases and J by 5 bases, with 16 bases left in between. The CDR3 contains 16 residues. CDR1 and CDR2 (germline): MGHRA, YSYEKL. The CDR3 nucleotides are TGCGCCAGCAGCCAAGATTTCGGGCAGGTGGGTACTGAAGCTTTCTTT. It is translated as CASSQDFGQVGTEAFF.

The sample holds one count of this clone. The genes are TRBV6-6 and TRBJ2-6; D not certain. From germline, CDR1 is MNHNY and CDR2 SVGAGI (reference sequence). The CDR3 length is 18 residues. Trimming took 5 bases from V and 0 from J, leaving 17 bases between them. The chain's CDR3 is CASSLKNTLSSGANVLTF. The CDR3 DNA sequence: TGTGCCAGCAGTCTCAAGAATACCCTCTCCTCTGGGGCCAACGTCCTGACTTTC.

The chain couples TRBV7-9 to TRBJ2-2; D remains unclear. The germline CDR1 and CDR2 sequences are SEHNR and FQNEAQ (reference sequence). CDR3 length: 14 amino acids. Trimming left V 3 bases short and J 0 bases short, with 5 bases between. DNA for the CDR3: TGTGCCAGCAGCTTCCCCCCGAACACCGGGGAGCTGTTTTTT. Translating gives CASSFPPNTGELFF.

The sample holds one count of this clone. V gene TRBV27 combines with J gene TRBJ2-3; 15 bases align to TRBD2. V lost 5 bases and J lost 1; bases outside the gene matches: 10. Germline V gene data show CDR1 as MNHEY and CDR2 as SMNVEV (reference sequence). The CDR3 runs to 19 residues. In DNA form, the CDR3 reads TGTGCCAGCAGTGTAAATATAGGGACTAGCGGGGGGCGCACAGATACGCAGTATTTT. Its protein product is CASSVNIGTSGGRTDTQYF.